One sample yielded the 20 T cell receptor beta chains listed below, sequenced in a study of blood T cell repertoires in COVID-19. Method: immunoSEQ multiplex PCR; TCRdb's copy keeps in-frame clones and lacks some. The sample has about 200,000 clones, roughly 90% seen once. The specimen sequenced was peripheral blood. Receptors were obtained from a man aged 50 to 59 with COVID-19, enrolled during active disease.

V gene TRBV5-1 combines with J gene TRBJ2-2; 7 bases are a match to TRBD1. This CDR3 region has 15 residues. The V gene end was trimmed by 4 bases and the J gene end by 2 bases; junction bases not matched to a gene: 5. CDR1 is SGHRS and CDR2 is YFSETQ in the germline V gene. In DNA form, the CDR3 reads TGCGCCAGCAGCCAGGGACAGTTTAACACCGGGGAGCTGTTTTTT. This gives the protein CASSQGQFNTGELFF.

This rearrangement joins TRBV6-1 to TRBJ1-3, with D maybe TRBD1 (5 bases). The CDR3 covers 16 residues. Germline V gene lookup returns CDR1 MNHNS and CDR2 SASEGT. The V and J ends lost 3 bases and 0 bases respectively, with 12 bases between them. The CDR3 DNA reads as TGTGCCAGCAGTGAGATCAGGGTTTTCTCTGGAAACACCATATATTTT. Translated: CASSEIRVFSGNTIYF.

V is TRBV30 and J is TRBJ2-5; TRBD1 agrees at 9 bases. The CDR3 has 15 residues. Trimming cost V 3 bases and J 1 base; bases outside gene matches: 6. Germline values: CDR1 GTSNPN, CDR2 SVGIG (reference sequence). The CDR3 coding sequence is TGTGCCTGGAGAGACGGGACAGGGCCCCAAGAGACCCAGTACTTC. This encodes CAWRDGTGPQETQYF.

The V and J genes are TRBV11-3 and TRBJ1-1; 9 nucleotides agree with TRBD1. The CDR3 consists of 14 residues. Per germline, CDR1 SGHNT and CDR2 YENEEA. With 5 bases clipped from V and 7 bases from J, the junction kept 8 bases outside the gene matches. This chain's CDR3 is CASSPGQGFGEAFF. The CDR3 bases are TGTGCCAGCAGCCCGGGACAGGGTTTCGGTGAAGCTTTCTTT. The whole variable domain, remainder taken from reference TRBV11-3 and TRBJ1-1, is EAGVVQSPRYKIIEKKQPVAFWCNPISGHNTLYWYLQNLGQGPELLIRYENEEAVDDSQLPKDRFSAERLKGVDSTLKIQPAELGDSAVYLCASSPGQGFGEAFFGQGTRLTVV.

This sequence joins TRBV4-3 and TRBJ2-3, with D possibly being TRBD2 (6 bases). The CDR3 totals 15 residues. V lost 0 bases and J lost 5, with 12 bases in between. Germline CDR1 and CDR2: LGHNA and YSLEER. CDR3 DNA sequence: TGCGCCAGCAGCCAAGAGGGGCGGGACCGAGATACGCAGTATTTT. Translation: CASSQEGRDRDTQYF.

The chain employs TRBV7-9 and TRBJ2-7, with 10 bases fitting TRBD1. Germline-derived CDR1 and CDR2 are SEHNR and FQNEAQ (reference sequence). J gave up 1 base and V 5 bases, and 8 bases lay outside the gene matches. The CDR3 totals 16 residues. CDR3 sequence (DNA): TGTGCCAGCAGCCAACCGGGACAGGGGATTTCCTACGAGCAGTACTTC. This translates into CASSQPGQGISYEQYF.

The chain employs TRBV21-1 and TRBJ2-7; TRBD2 is the table's D call, not checked against the DNA. TRBV21-1 is a pseudogene locus. The CDR3 totals 14 residues. The CDR3 DNA reads as TGTGCCAGCAGCAAAGGGGGGGGGCCCTACGAGCAGTACTTC. Encoded protein: CASSKGGGPYEQYF.

V is TRBV7-3 and J is TRBJ2-3; 10 nucleotides align to TRBD1. CDR1 is SGHTA, CDR2 FQGTGA, per germline. The CDR3 runs 16 residues. Trimming cost V 5 bases and J 5 bases; bases outside gene matches: 10. Here the CDR3 reads CASSDPGTGEVDTQYF. The CDR3 nucleotides are TGTGCCAGCAGCGATCCTGGGACAGGGGAGGTAGATACGCAGTATTTT. Full variable domain (missing parts from reference TRBV7-3 and TRBJ2-3): GAGVSQTPSNKVTEKGKYVELRCDPISGHTALYWYRQSLGQGPEFLIYFQGTGAADDSGLPNDRFFAVRPEGSVSTLKIQRTERGDSAVYLCASSDPGTGEVDTQYFGPGTRLTVL.

The chain carries TRBV3-1 (or the pseudogene TRBV3-2) and TRBJ2-5; D is perhaps TRBD2 (6 bases). Germline CDR1 is LGHDT and CDR2 is YNNKEL (reference sequence). This CDR3 spans 11 amino acids. Deletions cut 0 bases from V and 11 bases from J, with 7 bases between. The CDR3 DNA follows: TGTGCCAGCAGCCAAGAGGGGACTCAGTACTTC. Encoded protein: CASSQEGTQYF.

The chain has TRBV9 and TRBJ2-5; the match to TRBD2 covers 10 bases. The junction had 8 bases not matched to a gene; V was cut back by 0 bases and J by 3 bases. Germline V lookup: CDR1 SGDLS, CDR2 YYNGEE. The CDR3 length is 17 residues. The chain's CDR3 is CASSVDPSGSWEETQYF. CDR3 nucleotides: TGTGCCAGCAGCGTAGATCCTAGCGGGAGTTGGGAAGAGACCCAGTACTTC.

This rearrangement joins TRBV6-5 to TRBJ2-7, with no clear D. The CDR3 has 13 amino acids. Between the trimmed V and J ends, which lost 6 bases and 1 base, there was a span of 10 bases. Per germline, CDR1 MNHEY and CDR2 SVGAGI. The CDR3 DNA reads TGTGCCAGCAGCTCGACACCTTCCTACGAGCAGTACTTC. It translates to CASSSTPSYEQYF.

The chain carries TRBV30 and TRBJ1-5; D is ambiguous. The germline gives CDR1 GTSNPN, CDR2 SVGIG (reference sequence). The V and J ends lost 0 bases and 9 bases respectively, with 18 bases between them. CDR3 length: 15 amino acids. The CDR3 DNA sequence: TGTGCCTGGAGTGTAAGGACGGGAGTCGGTTCGCCCCAGCATTTT. Protein product: CAWSVRTGVGSPQHF.

The chain has TRBV5-1 and TRBJ1-1; D is undetermined. This CDR3 contains 14 residues. Trimming took 1 base from V and 10 from J, leaving 17 bases between them. Germline V gives CDR1 SGHRS, CDR2 YFSETQ. The CDR3 nucleotides read TGCGCCAGCAGCTTGCGGGATGGGGATAACGGAGCTTTCTTT. Protein product: CASSLRDGDNGAFF.

In DNA form, the CDR3 reads TGTGCCAGCAGTCCGCTCCGCGGGGGGCTAAGAAACACCATATATTTT. Encoded protein: CASSPLRGGLRNTIYF. The V gene is TRBV27, the J gene TRBJ1-3, with D possibly being TRBD1 (6 bases). The germline CDR1 and CDR2 sequences are MNHEY and SMNVEV (reference sequence). V was shortened by 5 bases and J by 5 bases, with 19 bases between the two germline ends. This CDR3 contains 16 residues.

The V gene is TRBV25-1, the J gene TRBJ1-5; D might be TRBD1 (5 bases). Germline values: CDR1 MGHDK, CDR2 SYGVNS. The germline V and J ends were trimmed by 3 bases and 2 bases, with 8 bases remaining between them. This CDR3 is 14 amino acids long. Here the CDR3 reads CASSEGGGNQPQHF. The CDR3 coding sequence is TGTGCCAGCAGTGAGGGGGGGGGCAATCAGCCCCAGCATTTT.

V usage is TRBV6-5 and J usage is TRBJ2-7; D gene ambiguous. Germline loops: CDR1 MNHEY, CDR2 SVGAGI. With 4 bases removed from V and 5 bases from J, the gap between germline ends came to 6 bases. The CDR3 is 11 residues long. The CDR3 protein is CASSSLDEQYF. CDR3 nucleotides: TGTGCCAGCAGTTCCCTCGACGAGCAGTACTTC.

The J gene is TRBJ2-2, the V gene TRBV15, with TRBD1 matching 9 bases. The length of the CDR3 is 15 residues. With 5 bases clipped from V and 3 bases from J, the junction kept 4 bases outside the gene matches. Germline CDR1 and CDR2: LNHNV and YYDKDF (reference sequence). This CDR3 reads CATSFRDRDTGELFF. For the CDR3, the DNA is TGTGCCACCAGCTTCCGGGACAGGGACACCGGGGAGCTGTTTTTT.

This chain links TRBV12-5 with TRBJ2-2; D call uncertain. The V gene's germline CDR1 is LGHNT and CDR2 FRNRAP. The CDR3 extends over 10 amino acids. V shed 6 bases and J shed 8 bases, with 4 bases lying between them. The CDR3 spells CASGSGELFF. CDR3 bases: TGTGCTAGTGGCTCTGGGGAGCTGTTTTTT.

The rearrangement uses TRBV19 and TRBJ1-6; D is perhaps TRBD1 (6 bases). This CDR3 region has 17 residues. The germline gives CDR1 LNHDA, CDR2 SQIVND (reference sequence). Trimming stripped 8 bases from V and 1 base from J, with 18 bases between. CDR3 DNA sequence: TGTGCCAGTCAACAGGGCCCGGCTAGATCCTATAATTCACCCCTCCACTTT. This encodes CASQQGPARSYNSPLHF.

The chain has TRBV9 and TRBJ2-2, with 10 bases matching TRBD1. CDR1 and CDR2 (germline): SGDLS, YYNGEE. This CDR3 has 16 amino acids. J lost 3 bases, V lost 3 bases, and 5 bases had no gene match. CDR3 nucleotide sequence: TGTGCCAGCAGCGAGGGACAGGGGAAGGACACCGGGGAGCTGTTTTTT. Protein product: CASSEGQGKDTGELFF.